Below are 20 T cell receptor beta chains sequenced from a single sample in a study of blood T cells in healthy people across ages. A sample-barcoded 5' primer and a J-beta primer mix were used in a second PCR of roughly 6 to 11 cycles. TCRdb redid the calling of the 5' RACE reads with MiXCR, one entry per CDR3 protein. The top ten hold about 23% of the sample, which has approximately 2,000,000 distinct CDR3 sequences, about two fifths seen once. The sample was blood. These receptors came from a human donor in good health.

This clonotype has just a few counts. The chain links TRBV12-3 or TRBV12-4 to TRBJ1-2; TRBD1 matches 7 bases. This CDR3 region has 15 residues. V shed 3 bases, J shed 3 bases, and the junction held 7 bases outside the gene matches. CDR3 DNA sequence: TGTGCCAGCAGTTTTGGAAGACAGGGAGACTATGGCTACACCTTC. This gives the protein CASSFGRQGDYGYTF.

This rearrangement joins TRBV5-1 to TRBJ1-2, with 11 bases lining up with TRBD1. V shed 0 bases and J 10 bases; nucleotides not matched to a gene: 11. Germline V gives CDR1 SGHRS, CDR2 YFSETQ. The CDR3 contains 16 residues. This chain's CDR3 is CASSLELDRGPKDYTF. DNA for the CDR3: TGCGCCAGCAGCTTGGAATTGGACAGGGGGCCGAAGGACTACACCTTC. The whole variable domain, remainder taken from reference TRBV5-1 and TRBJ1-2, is KAGVTQTPRYLIKTRGQQVTLSCSPISGHRSVSWYQQTPGQGLQFLFEYFSETQRNKGNFPGRFSGRQFSNSRSEMNVSTLELGDSALYLCASSLELDRGPKDYTFGSGTRLTVV.

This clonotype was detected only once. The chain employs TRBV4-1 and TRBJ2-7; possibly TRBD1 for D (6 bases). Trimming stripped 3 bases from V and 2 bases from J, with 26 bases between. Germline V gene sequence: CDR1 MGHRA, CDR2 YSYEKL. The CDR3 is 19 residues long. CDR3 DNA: TGCGCCAGCAGCCAGGAAAGGATCTTCGAGACAGGACCCCCCTACGAGCAGTACTTC. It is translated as CASSQERIFETGPPYEQYF.

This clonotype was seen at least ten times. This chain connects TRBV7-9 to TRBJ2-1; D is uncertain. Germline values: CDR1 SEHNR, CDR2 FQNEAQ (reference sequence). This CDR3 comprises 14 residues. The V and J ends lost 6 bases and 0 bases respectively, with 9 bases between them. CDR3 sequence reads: CASSPTLSYNEQFF. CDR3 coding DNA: TGTGCCAGCAGTCCTACACTCTCCTACAATGAGCAGTTCTTC.

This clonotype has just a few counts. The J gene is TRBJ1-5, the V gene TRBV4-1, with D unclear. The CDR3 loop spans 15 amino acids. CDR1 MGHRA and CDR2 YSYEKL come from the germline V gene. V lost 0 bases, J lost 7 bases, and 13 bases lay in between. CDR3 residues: CASSQERGAGQPQHF. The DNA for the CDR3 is TGCGCCAGCAGCCAAGAACGTGGCGCGGGGCAGCCCCAGCATTTT.

The CDR3 region has the DNA TGTGCCATCAGATCGGACAGGGGAAACGACTACAATGAGCAGTTCTTC. Protein sequence: CAIRSDRGNDYNEQFF. V and J are TRBV10-3 and TRBJ2-1, with 9 bases that match TRBD1. The CDR3 runs to 16 residues. Germline V gene data show CDR1 as ENHRY and CDR2 as SYGVKD. V shed 6 bases, J shed 3 bases, and the junction held 9 bases outside the gene matches.

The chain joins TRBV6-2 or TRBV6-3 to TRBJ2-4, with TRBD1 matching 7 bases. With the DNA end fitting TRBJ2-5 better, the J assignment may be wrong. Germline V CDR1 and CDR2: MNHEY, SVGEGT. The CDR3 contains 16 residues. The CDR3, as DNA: TGTGCCAGCAGTCAAGAATTAGGGACAGTCGGGAAGACCCAGTACTTC. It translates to CASSQELGTVGKTQYF.

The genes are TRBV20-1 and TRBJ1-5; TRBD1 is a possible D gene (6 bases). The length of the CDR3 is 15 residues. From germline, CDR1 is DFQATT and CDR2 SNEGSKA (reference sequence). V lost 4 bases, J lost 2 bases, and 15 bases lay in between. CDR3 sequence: CSATLSRGGNQPQHF. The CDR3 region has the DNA TGCAGTGCTACCCTAAGCAGGGGAGGCAATCAGCCCCAGCATTTT.

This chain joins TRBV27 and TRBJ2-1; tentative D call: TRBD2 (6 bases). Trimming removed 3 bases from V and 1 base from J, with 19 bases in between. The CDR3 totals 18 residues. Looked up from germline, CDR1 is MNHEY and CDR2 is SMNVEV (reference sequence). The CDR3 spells CASSLELGTEPSYNEQFF. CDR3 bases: TGTGCCAGCAGTTTGGAACTTGGGACTGAACCATCCTACAATGAGCAGTTCTTC.

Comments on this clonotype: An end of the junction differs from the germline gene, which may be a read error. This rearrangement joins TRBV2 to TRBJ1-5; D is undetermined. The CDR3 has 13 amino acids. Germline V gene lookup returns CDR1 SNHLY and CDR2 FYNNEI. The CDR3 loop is CASREEGWQPQHF. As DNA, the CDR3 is TGTGCCAGCCGTGAGGAGGGTTGGCAGCCCCAGCATTTT.

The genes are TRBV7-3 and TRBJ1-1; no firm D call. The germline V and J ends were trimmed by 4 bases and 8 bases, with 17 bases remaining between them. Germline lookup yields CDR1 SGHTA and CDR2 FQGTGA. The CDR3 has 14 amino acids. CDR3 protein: CASSYTGVGSEAFF. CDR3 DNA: TGTGCCAGCAGCTATACCGGCGTTGGCTCCGAAGCTTTCTTT. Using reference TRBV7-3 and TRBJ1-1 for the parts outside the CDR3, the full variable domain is GAGVSQTPSNKVTEKGKYVELRCDPISGHTALYWYRQSLGQGPEFLIYFQGTGAADDSGLPNDRFFAVRPEGSVSTLKIQRTERGDSAVYLCASSYTGVGSEAFFGQGTRLTVV.

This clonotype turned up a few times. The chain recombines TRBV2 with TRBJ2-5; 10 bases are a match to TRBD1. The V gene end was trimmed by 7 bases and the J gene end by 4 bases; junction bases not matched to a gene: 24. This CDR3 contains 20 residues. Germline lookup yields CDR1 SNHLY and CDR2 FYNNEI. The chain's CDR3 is CASNKPTRDRGFHSGETQYF. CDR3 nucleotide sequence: TGTGCCAGCAATAAACCCACGCGGGACAGGGGTTTCCACAGCGGAGAGACCCAGTACTTC.

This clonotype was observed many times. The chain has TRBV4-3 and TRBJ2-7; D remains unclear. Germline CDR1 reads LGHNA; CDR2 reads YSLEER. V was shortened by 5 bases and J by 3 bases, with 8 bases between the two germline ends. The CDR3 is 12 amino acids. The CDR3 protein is CASSDGDYEQYF. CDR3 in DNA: TGCGCCAGCAGCGACGGTGACTACGAGCAGTACTTC.

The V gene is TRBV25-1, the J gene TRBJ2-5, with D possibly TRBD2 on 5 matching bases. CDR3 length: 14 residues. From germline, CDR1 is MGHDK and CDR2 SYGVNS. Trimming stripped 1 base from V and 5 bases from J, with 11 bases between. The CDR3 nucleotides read TGTGCCAGCAGTGAATTAGGAGGATCTGAGACCCAGTACTTC. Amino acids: CASSELGGSETQYF. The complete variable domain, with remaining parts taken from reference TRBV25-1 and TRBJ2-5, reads EADIYQTPRYLVIGTGKKITLECSQTMGHDKMYWYQQDPGMELHLIHYSYGVNSTEKGDLSSESTVSRIRTEHFPLTLESARPSHTSQYLCASSELGGSETQYFGPGTRLLVL.

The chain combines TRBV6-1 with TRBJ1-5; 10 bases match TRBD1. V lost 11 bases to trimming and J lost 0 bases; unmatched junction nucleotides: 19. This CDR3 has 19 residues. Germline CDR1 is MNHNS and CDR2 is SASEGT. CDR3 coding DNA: TGTGCCGGCACGGGGGACCGGGACAGGGGAGGATATAGCAATCAGCCCCAGCATTTT. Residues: CAGTGDRDRGGYSNQPQHF.

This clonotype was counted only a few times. This CDR3 reads CASSLARTMGEQYF. CDR3 nucleotide sequence: TGTGCCAGCAGCTTAGCGAGGACTATGGGTGAGCAGTACTTC. The V call is TRBV11-2, the J call TRBJ2-4; D possibly corresponds to TRBD2 (6 bases). CDR1 is SGHAT, CDR2 FQNNGV, per germline. The CDR3 totals 14 residues. Trimming stripped 1 base from V and 13 bases from J, with 17 bases between. The complete variable domain, with remaining parts taken from reference TRBV11-2 and TRBJ2-4, reads EAGVAQSPRYKIIEKRQSVAFWCNPISGHATLYWYQQILGQGPKLLIQFQNNGVVDDSQLPKDRFSAERLKGVDSTLKIQPAKLEDSAVYLCASSLARTMGEQYFGAGTRLSVL.

The CDR3 spells CSAGGGRETQYF. CDR3 nucleotides: TGCAGTGCTGGGGGGGGACGAGAGACCCAGTACTTC. The chain links TRBV20-1 to TRBJ2-5; 7 bases are shared with TRBD2. J gave up 4 bases and V 5 bases, and 4 bases lay outside the gene matches. Germline V gene sequence: CDR1 DFQATT, CDR2 SNEGSKA (reference sequence). There are 12 residues in the CDR3.

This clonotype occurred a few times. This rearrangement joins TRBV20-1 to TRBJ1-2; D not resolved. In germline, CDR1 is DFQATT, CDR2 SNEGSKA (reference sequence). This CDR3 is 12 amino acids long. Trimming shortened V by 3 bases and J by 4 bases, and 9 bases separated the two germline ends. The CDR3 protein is CSARQPSYGYTF. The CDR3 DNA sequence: TGCAGTGCTAGGCAGCCCTCCTATGGCTACACCTTC.

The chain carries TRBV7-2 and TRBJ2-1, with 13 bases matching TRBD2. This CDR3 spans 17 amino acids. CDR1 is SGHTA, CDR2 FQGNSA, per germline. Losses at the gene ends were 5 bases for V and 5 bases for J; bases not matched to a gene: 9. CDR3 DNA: TGTGCCAGCAGCCGGAAAAGACTAGCGGGGGGACACAATGAGCAGTTCTTC. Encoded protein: CASSRKRLAGGHNEQFF.

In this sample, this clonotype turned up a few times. CDR3: CASSYPGAINIQYF. DNA of the CDR3: TGTGCCAGCAGTTACCCCGGGGCAATAAACATTCAGTACTTC. The chain combines TRBV12-3 or TRBV12-4 with TRBJ2-4, with D perhaps being TRBD1 or TRBD2 (5 bases each). V gave up 4 bases and J gave up 6 bases, with 13 bases separating them. The CDR3 spans 14 residues.